These 24 T cell receptor beta chains originate from one sample sequenced in a study of control samples from healthy donors and cancer patients. The repertoire was sequenced with immunoSEQ multiplex PCR; TCRdb's copy has only in-frame clones and lacks some. The profile shows 65,000 to 95,000 clones, about 89% of them singletons. What was sequenced was blood. These receptors all stem from a man aged 45-65 years in good health.

This clone turned up a few times. The V call is TRBV19, the J call TRBJ2-1; D unclear. V lost 0 bases and J lost 0, with 9 bases in between. Germline-derived CDR1 and CDR2 are LNHDA and SQIVND (reference sequence). This CDR3 contains 16 residues. The CDR3 here is CASSIEGVSSYNEQFF. The CDR3 DNA is TGTGCCAGTAGTATAGAAGGCGTGAGCTCCTACAATGAGCAGTTCTTC.

The V gene is TRBV30, the J gene TRBJ1-1, with TRBD1 identical over 8 bases. The CDR3 extends over 14 amino acids. Unmatched junction bases numbered 3, after V lost 2 bases and J lost 1 base. CDR1 and CDR2 (germline): GTSNPN, SVGIG (reference sequence). CDR3 residues: CAWSFGQGNTEAFF. For the CDR3, the DNA is TGTGCCTGGAGTTTTGGACAGGGGAACACTGAAGCTTTCTTT.

The CDR3 sequence is CASSVGTSSNYGYTF. The CDR3 DNA reads as TGTGCCAGCAGCGTAGGGACGTCGTCTAACTATGGCTACACCTTC. The chain joins TRBV9 to TRBJ1-2; no clear D. V shed 0 bases and J shed 0 bases, with 9 bases lying between them. The CDR3 sequence is 15 residues long. CDR1 is SGDLS and CDR2 is YYNGEE in the germline V gene.

This sequence joins TRBV25-1 and TRBJ2-2, with 7 nucleotides matching TRBD1. This CDR3 comprises 14 residues. Germline-derived CDR1 and CDR2 are MGHDK and SYGVNS. The J segment lost 5 bases and the V segment lost 10 bases, leaving 10 bases of the junction unmatched. The CDR3 loop is CAIRAGGNTGELFF. Written as DNA, the CDR3 is TGTGCCATCAGGGCAGGGGGAAATACCGGGGAGCTGTTTTTT.

This clone was detected only a few times. This chain connects TRBV11-1 to TRBJ2-3; 11 positions agree with TRBD2. The CDR3 extends over 15 amino acids. Germline V gene lookup returns CDR1 SGHAT and CDR2 FQDESV (reference sequence). Trimming cost V 5 bases and J 10 bases; bases outside gene matches: 11. The CDR3 protein is CASSALAGEIEAQYF. As DNA, the CDR3 is TGTGCCAGCAGCGCACTAGCGGGGGAAATTGAAGCGCAGTATTTT.

The J gene is TRBJ1-5, the V gene TRBV24-1; D is unresolved. Trimming took 2 bases from V and 9 from J, leaving 13 bases between them. The CDR3 runs to 14 residues. Germline-derived CDR1 and CDR2 are KGHDR and SFDVKD. The DNA of the CDR3 is TGTGCCACCAGTGATTATCAGGCCGCCCGGCCCCAGCATTTT. Protein product: CATSDYQAARPQHF.

The J gene is TRBJ2-5, the V gene TRBV18; TRBD2 is a possible D gene (5 bases). Trimming left V 3 bases short and J 4 bases short, with 9 bases between. Germline V gives CDR1 KGHSH, CDR2 LQKENI. CDR3 length: 13 amino acids. The CDR3 loop reads CASSPGSGETQYF. CDR3 coding DNA: TGTGCCAGCTCACCTGGGAGCGGAGAGACCCAGTACTTC.

This chain connects TRBV3-1 (or the pseudogene TRBV3-2) to TRBJ1-1, with a possible D match to TRBD1 (6 bases). Germline CDR1 and CDR2: LGHDT and YNNKEL (reference sequence). The CDR3 loop spans 17 amino acids. V lost 4 bases and J lost 0, with 18 bases in between. CDR3 residues: CASSPPGSRGVNTEAFF. The CDR3 DNA reads as TGTGCCAGCAGCCCCCCCGGTTCGAGGGGGGTGAACACTGAAGCTTTCTTT.

This chain connects TRBV7-2 to TRBJ1-4; perhaps TRBD1 as D (6 bases). CDR3 length equals 14 residues. Per the germline V gene, CDR1 is SGHTA and CDR2 is FQGNSA. The V gene lost 1 base and the J gene lost 7 bases, with 10 bases spanning the gap. The CDR3 sequence: CASSLVRGGEKLFF. The CDR3 nucleotides are TGTGCCAGCAGCTTAGTCAGGGGTGGTGAAAAACTGTTTTTT.

The chain couples TRBV27 to TRBJ1-2; 7 bases align to TRBD1. In germline, CDR1 is MNHEY, CDR2 SMNVEV (reference sequence). CDR3 length equals 14 residues. Germline trimming cut 4 bases from V and 4 bases from J; bases unmatched to any gene: 6. This CDR3 reads CASSSGTAPYGYTF. In DNA, the CDR3 is TGTGCCAGCAGTTCAGGGACAGCTCCCTATGGCTACACCTTC.

The CDR3 DNA is TGCGCCAGCAGCTTGGCTCGGGGGGCTGAAGCTTTCTTT. Translating gives CASSLARGAEAFF. The J gene is TRBJ1-1, the V gene TRBV5-1, with a weak D call TRBD1 (5 bases). The CDR3 is made up of 13 amino acids. The V and J ends lost 0 bases and 6 bases respectively, with 9 bases between them. Germline loops: CDR1 SGHRS, CDR2 YFSETQ.

This sequence joins TRBV5-6 and TRBJ1-2; 8 bases line up with TRBD1. The ends lost 0 bases at V and 8 bases at J; junction bases unmatched: 0. The CDR3 has 12 amino acids. In germline, CDR1 is SGHDT, CDR2 YYEEEE. CDR3 bases: TGTGCCAGCAGCTTGGCAGGGGGCGGCTACACCTTC. It yields the protein CASSLAGGGYTF.

The rearrangement uses TRBV9 and TRBJ2-3; D is uncertain. Germline V lookup: CDR1 SGDLS, CDR2 YYNGEE. V shed 3 bases and J shed 2 bases, with 13 bases lying between them. The CDR3 is 15 residues long. This CDR3 reads CASSADGIITDTQYF. The CDR3 DNA follows: TGTGCCAGCAGCGCGGACGGTATAATCACAGATACGCAGTATTTT.

The rearrangement links TRBV27 to TRBJ2-7; tentatively, D is TRBD2 (5 bases). The V and J ends lost 5 bases and 7 bases respectively, with 15 bases between them. This CDR3 is 13 amino acids long. In germline, CDR1 is MNHEY, CDR2 SMNVEV (reference sequence). The CDR3, as DNA: TGTGCCAGCAGTCTAGCACTCGGGGTTGAGCAGTACTTC. Amino acids: CASSLALGVEQYF.

The J gene is TRBJ1-2, the V gene TRBV18, with a tentative D call TRBD1 (5 bases). Germline V gene data show CDR1 as KGHSH and CDR2 as LQKENI. There are 16 residues in the CDR3. V lost 0 bases and J lost 4, with 15 bases in between. The CDR3: CASSPPEIEGTYGYTF. As DNA, the CDR3 is TGTGCCAGCTCACCACCGGAGATAGAGGGGACCTATGGCTACACCTTC.

The chain has TRBV7-2 and TRBJ2-1; 7 nucleotides match TRBD2. CDR1 and CDR2 from the germline V gene are SGHTA and FQGNSA. V lost 2 bases to trimming and J lost 3 bases; unmatched junction nucleotides: 7. The CDR3 runs 16 residues. The CDR3 DNA reads TGTGCCAGCAGCTTAAGTGCGAGCGGGGACTACAATGAGCAGTTCTTC. Its protein is CASSLSASGDYNEQFF. The whole variable domain, filled in from reference TRBV7-2 and TRBJ2-1, reads GAGVSQSPSNKVTEKGKDVELRCDPISGHTALYWYRQSLGQGLEFLIYFQGNSAPDKSGLPSDRFSAERTGGSVSTLTIQRTQQEDSAVYLCASSLSASGDYNEQFFGPGTRLTVL.

The chain is built from TRBV9 and TRBJ2-2, with D possibly being TRBD2 (6 bases). Trimming removed 0 bases from V and 6 bases from J, with 12 bases in between. The CDR3 extends over 15 amino acids. In germline, CDR1 is SGDLS, CDR2 YYNGEE. The CDR3 reads CASSVGQRVAGELFF. CDR3 nucleotide sequence: TGTGCCAGCAGCGTAGGACAGCGGGTTGCCGGGGAGCTGTTTTTT.

V usage is TRBV30 and J usage is TRBJ1-4; D remains unclear. Germline-derived CDR1 and CDR2 are GTSNPN and SVGIG (reference sequence). Trimming removed 0 bases from V and 15 bases from J, with 14 bases in between. This CDR3 is 12 amino acids long. DNA of the CDR3: TGTGCCTGGAGTGTTTCAGCCGGACCCTTGTTTTTT. It yields the protein CAWSVSAGPLFF.

The rearrangement joins TRBV3-1 (or the pseudogene TRBV3-2) to TRBJ2-5, with D possibly matching TRBD2 (5 bases). The CDR3 spans 16 residues. CDR1 and CDR2 from the germline V gene are LGHDT and YNNKEL (reference sequence). The V end was cut by 1 base, the J end by 1 base, with 13 bases between. The CDR3 DNA follows: TGTGCCAGCAGCCAAGCAGCTAGCCCCACCCAAGAGACCCAGTACTTC. Its translation: CASSQAASPTQETQYF.

V is TRBV5-1 and J is TRBJ2-7; 7 positions match TRBD1. V lost 3 bases and J lost 1; bases outside the gene matches: 7. In germline, CDR1 is SGHRS, CDR2 YFSETQ. The CDR3 is 15 amino acids. DNA of the CDR3: TGCGCCAGCAGCTCCAGGGACAGTCCATCCTACGAGCAGTACTTC. It codes for CASSSRDSPSYEQYF.

The chain has TRBV19 and TRBJ2-7, with TRBD1 as a possible D gene (6 bases). With 2 bases removed from V and 3 bases from J, the gap between germline ends came to 14 bases. The length of the CDR3 is 15 residues. Germline V lookup: CDR1 LNHDA, CDR2 SQIVND (reference sequence). CDR3 region: CASSINRVNGYEQYF. The CDR3 nucleotides are TGTGCCAGTAGTATAAACAGGGTGAATGGCTACGAGCAGTACTTC.

The V gene is TRBV11-2, the J gene TRBJ2-7, with D tentatively TRBD2 (6 bases). CDR1 SGHAT and CDR2 FQNNGV come from the germline V gene. The length of the CDR3 is 13 residues. Deletions cut 6 bases from V and 3 bases from J, with 12 bases between. The CDR3 DNA reads as TGTGCCAGCAGGGAGGAGGGATTCTACGAGCAGTACTTC. It codes for CASREEGFYEQYF.

The chain uses TRBV4-2 and TRBJ1-3; 9 bases fit TRBD1. J lost 5 bases, V lost 0 bases, and 14 bases had no gene match. The CDR3 is made up of 19 amino acids. Per the germline V gene, CDR1 is LGHNA and CDR2 is YNFKEQ. CDR3 region: CASSQETGGLSPLRNTIYF. CDR3 nucleotides: TGTGCCAGCAGCCAAGAGACAGGGGGACTCTCCCCTTTACGAAACACCATATATTTT.

The CDR3 loop is CSASFADGNTIYF. The CDR3 coding sequence is TGCAGTGCTAGTTTTGCGGATGGAAACACCATATATTTT. This sequence joins TRBV20-1 and TRBJ1-3, with D unclear. CDR3 size: 13 residues. Germline V gives CDR1 DFQATT, CDR2 SNEGSKA (reference sequence). Trimming left V 3 bases short and J 3 bases short, with 9 bases between.